This TCR beta chain originates from a study of blood T cell repertoires in COVID-19. Background on the study: COVID-19 samples collected from the United States, Italy and Spain covered acute and convalescent phases. T cells, B-cell-depleted T cells, or PBMCs supplied cDNA or gDNA.

Authors' data handling: Amplification with reference gene primers provided the estimates of nucleated cell counts. This table comes from immunoSEQ multiplex PCR, and its TCRdb copy is limited to in-frame clones, with some not included. V and J calls and clone size are given by that table; D and trimming were obtained from the DNA. Among 150,000 to 200,000 clones, 84% were seen once, and the ten largest hold roughly an eighth. Germline V gene data show CDR1 as SGHVS and CDR2 as FNYEAQ. The V gene lost 2 bases and the J gene lost 4 bases, with 22 bases spanning the gap. This CDR3 spans 18 amino acids. The sequenced material came from peripheral blood. The chain has TRBV7-6 and TRBJ2-3; D gene unclear. The clonotype was recovered from a man younger than 35 with active or convalescent COVID-19. The CDR3 DNA is TGTGCCAGCAGCTTAAATGTTCTGCCTAGGATCGTCGCAGATACGCAGTATTTT. It yields the protein CASSLNVLPRIVADTQYF. The full variable domain, in which reference TRBV7-6 and TRBJ2-3 provide the parts outside the CDR3, is GAGVSQSPRYKVTKRGQDVALRCDPISGHVSLYWYRQALGQGPEFLTYFNYEAQQDKSGLPNDRFSAERPEGSISTLTIQRTEQRDSAMYRCASSLNVLPRIVADTQYFGPGTRLTVL.